This TCR beta chain was sequenced in a study of shared clonotypes between healthy human individuals. The study's findings and limits: Specimens sampled were limited to blood, with tissue repertoires likely differing.

This table comes from immunoSEQ multiplex PCR, and its TCRdb copy is limited to in-frame clones, with some not included. The sample contains a few million clones, under 95% of which appear only once. Worth noting for this clone: Antigen: not known.

This sequence was found in a man aged 18 to 30 in good health. Some clones in this sample may be carry-over from other donors' samples. Sequenced: naive CD4+ T cells from PBMCs. The subset was: CD45RA+ positively selected.

The CDR3 nucleotides are TGTGCCAGCAGTGAAGCGGGGGGGGATGAGGGTCAGCCCCAGCATTTT. This encodes CASSEAGGDEGQPQHF. The V and J genes are TRBV6-1 and TRBJ1-5; D is possibly TRBD1 (5 bases). The V and J ends lost 0 bases and 6 bases respectively, with 15 bases between them. CDR1 is MNHNS, CDR2 SASEGT, per germline. The CDR3 runs 16 residues.